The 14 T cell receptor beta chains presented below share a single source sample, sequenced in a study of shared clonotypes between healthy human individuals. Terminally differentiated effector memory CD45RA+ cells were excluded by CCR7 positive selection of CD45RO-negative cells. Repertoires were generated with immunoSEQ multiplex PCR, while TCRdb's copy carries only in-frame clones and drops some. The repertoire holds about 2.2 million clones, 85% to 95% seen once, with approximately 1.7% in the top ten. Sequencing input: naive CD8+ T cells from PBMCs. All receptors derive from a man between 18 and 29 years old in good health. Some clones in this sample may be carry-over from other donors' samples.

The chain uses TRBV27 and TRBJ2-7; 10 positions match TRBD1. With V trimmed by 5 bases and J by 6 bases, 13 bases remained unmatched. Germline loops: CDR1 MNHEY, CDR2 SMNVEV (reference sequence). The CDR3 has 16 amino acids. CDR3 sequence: CASSTRQGAPVGEQYF. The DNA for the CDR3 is TGTGCCAGCAGTACCCGACAGGGGGCCCCCGTGGGCGAGCAGTACTTC.

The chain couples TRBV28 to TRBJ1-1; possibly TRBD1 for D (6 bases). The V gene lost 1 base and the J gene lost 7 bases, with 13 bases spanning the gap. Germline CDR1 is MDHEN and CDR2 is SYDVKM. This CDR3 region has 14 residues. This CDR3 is CASSLLYGQSEAFF. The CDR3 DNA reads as TGTGCCAGCAGTTTATTATACGGACAGAGTGAAGCTTTCTTT.

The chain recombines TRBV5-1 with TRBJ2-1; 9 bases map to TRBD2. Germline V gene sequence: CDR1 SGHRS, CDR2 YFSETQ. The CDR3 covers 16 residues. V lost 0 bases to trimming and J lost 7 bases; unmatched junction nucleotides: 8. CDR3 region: CASSLVAGGPLNEQFF. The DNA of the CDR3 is TGCGCCAGCAGCTTGGTCGCGGGAGGGCCCCTGAATGAGCAGTTCTTC. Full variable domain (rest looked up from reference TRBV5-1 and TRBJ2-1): KAGVTQTPRYLIKTRGQQVTLSCSPISGHRSVSWYQQTPGQGLQFLFEYFSETQRNKGNFPGRFSGRQFSNSRSEMNVSTLELGDSALYLCASSLVAGGPLNEQFFGPGTRLTVL.

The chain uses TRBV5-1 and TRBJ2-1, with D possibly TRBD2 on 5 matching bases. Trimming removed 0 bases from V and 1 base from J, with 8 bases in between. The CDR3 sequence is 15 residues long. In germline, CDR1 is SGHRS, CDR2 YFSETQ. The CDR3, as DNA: TGCGCCAGCAGCTTGGCGGGGTATTCCTACAATGAGCAGTTCTTC. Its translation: CASSLAGYSYNEQFF.

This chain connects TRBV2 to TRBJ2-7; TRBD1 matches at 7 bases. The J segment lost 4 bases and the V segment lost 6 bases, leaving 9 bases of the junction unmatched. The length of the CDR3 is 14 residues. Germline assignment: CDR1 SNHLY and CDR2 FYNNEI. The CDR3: CASSARTGSYEQYF. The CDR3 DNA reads TGTGCCAGCAGCGCCCGGACAGGAAGTTACGAGCAGTACTTC.

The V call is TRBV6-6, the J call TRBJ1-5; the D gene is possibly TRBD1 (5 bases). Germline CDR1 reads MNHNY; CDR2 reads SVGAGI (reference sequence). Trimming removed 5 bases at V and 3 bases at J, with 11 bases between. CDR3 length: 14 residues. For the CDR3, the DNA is TGTGCCAGCAGTCCAGGGTCTCCCAATCAGCCCCAGCATTTT. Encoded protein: CASSPGSPNQPQHF.

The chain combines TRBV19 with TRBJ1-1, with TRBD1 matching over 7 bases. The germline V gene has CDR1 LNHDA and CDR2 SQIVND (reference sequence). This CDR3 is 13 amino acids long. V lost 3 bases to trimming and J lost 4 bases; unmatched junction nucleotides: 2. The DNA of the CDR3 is TGTGCCAGTAGTATCAGGGGGTCCACTGAAGCTTTCTTT. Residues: CASSIRGSTEAFF.

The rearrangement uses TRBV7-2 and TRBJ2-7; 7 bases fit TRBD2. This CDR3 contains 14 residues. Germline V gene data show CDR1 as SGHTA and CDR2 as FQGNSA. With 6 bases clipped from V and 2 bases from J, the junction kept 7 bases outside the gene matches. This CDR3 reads CASRGGARAYEQYF. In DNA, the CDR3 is TGTGCCAGCAGGGGAGGGGCGAGAGCCTACGAGCAGTACTTC.

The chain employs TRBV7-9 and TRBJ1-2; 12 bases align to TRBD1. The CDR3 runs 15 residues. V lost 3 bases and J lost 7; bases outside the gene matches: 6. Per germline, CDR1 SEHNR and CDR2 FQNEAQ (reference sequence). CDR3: CASSFSGQGALGYTF. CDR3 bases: TGTGCCAGCAGCTTCTCGGGACAGGGGGCGCTTGGCTACACCTTC.

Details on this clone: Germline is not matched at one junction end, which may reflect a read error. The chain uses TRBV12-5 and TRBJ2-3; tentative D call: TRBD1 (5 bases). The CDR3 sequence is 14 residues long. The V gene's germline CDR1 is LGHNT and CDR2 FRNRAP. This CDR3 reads CASGLDIDTDTQYF. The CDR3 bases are TGTGCTAGTGGGTTGGACATTGACACAGATACGCAGTATTTT.

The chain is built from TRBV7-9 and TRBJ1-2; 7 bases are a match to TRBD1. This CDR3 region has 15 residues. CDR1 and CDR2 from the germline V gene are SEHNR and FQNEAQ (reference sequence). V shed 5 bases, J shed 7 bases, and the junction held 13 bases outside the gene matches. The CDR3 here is CASSEDRPSYAGYTF. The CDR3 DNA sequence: TGTGCCAGCAGCGAGGACAGGCCCTCGTATGCTGGCTACACCTTC.

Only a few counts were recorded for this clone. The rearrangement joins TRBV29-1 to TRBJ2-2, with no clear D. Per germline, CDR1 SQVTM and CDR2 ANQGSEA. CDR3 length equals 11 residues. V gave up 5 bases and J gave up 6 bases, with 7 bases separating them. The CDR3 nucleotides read TGCAGCGTTCAGTTGGCCGGGGAGCTGTTTTTT. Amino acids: CSVQLAGELFF.

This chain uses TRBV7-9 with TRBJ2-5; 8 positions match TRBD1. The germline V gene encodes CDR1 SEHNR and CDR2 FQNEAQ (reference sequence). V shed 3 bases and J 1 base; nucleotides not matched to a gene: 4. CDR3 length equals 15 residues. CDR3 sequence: CASSLAGTGQETQYF. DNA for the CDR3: TGTGCCAGCAGCTTGGCCGGGACAGGCCAAGAGACCCAGTACTTC.

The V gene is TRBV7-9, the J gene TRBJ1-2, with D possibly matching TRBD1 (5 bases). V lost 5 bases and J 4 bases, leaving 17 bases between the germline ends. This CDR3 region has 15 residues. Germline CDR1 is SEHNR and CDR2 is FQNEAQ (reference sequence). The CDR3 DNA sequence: TGTGCCAGCAGCCCCAGTGAAGGGGCGAGCTATGGCTACACCTTC. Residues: CASSPSEGASYGYTF.